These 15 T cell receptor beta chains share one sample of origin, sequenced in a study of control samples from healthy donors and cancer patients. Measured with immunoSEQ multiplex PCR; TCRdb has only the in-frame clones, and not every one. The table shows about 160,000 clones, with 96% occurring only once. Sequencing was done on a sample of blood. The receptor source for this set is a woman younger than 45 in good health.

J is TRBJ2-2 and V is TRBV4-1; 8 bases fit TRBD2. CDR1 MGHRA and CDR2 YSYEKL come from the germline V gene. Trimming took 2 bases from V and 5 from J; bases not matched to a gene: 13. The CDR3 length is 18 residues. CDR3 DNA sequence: TGCGCCAGCAGCCAATTTGTGCCGGGACTAGGTGGGACCGGGGAGCTGTTTTTT. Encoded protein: CASSQFVPGLGGTGELFF.

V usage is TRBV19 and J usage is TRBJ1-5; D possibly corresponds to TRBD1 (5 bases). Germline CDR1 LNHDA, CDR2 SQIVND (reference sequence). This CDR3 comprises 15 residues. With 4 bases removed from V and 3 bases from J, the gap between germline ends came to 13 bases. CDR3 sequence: CASSTQGPFNQPQHF. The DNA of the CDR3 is TGTGCCAGTAGTACCCAGGGACCGTTCAATCAGCCCCAGCATTTT.

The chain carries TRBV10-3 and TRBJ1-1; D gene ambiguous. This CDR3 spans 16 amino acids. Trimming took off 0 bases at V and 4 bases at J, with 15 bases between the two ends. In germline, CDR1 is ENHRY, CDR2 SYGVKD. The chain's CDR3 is CAISESIWAAGTEAFF. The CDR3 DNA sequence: TGTGCCATCAGTGAGTCGATATGGGCAGCGGGCACTGAAGCTTTCTTT.

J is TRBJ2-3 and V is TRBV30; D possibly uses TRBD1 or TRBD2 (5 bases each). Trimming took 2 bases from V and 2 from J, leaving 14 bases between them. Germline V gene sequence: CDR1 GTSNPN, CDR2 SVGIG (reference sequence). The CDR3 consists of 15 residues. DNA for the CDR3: TGTGCCTGGAGTCGGGGAGACAGTAACACAGATACGCAGTATTTT. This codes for CAWSRGDSNTDTQYF.

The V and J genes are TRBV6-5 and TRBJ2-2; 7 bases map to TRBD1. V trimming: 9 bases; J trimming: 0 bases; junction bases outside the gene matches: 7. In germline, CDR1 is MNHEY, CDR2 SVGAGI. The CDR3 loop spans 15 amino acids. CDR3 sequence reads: CASLPGTANTGELFF. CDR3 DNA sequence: TGTGCCAGTTTACCCGGGACAGCGAACACCGGGGAGCTGTTTTTT.

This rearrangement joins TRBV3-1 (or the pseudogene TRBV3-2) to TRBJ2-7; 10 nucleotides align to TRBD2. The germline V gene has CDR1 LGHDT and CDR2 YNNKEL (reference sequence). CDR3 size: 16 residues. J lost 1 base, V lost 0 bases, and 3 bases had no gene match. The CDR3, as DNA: TGTGCCAGCAGCCAAGATCTACTAGCGGGATCCTACGAGCAGTACTTC. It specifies CASSQDLLAGSYEQYF.

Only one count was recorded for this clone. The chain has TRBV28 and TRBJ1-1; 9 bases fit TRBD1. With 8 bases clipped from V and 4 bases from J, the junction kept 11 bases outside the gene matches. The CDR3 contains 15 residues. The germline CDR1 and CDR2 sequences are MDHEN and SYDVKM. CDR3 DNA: TGTGCCAGCGCACCCCGGACAGGGGCGTCCACTGAAGCTTTCTTT. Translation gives CASAPRTGASTEAFF.

The CDR3 region has the DNA TGTGCCAGCGGGCAGGGAGGCCGGGGAGATACGCAGTATTTT. Amino acids: CASGQGGRGDTQYF. The rearrangement joins TRBV5-4 to TRBJ2-3; D might be TRBD2 (6 bases). The CDR3 has 14 residues. Germline V gene sequence: CDR1 SGHNT, CDR2 YYREEE (reference sequence). Trimming removed 7 bases at V and 5 bases at J, with 17 bases between.

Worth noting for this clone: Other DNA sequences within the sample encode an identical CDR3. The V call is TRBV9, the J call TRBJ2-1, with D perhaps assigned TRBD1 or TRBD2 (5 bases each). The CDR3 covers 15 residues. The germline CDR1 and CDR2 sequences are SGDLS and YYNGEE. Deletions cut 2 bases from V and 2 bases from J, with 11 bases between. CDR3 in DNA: TGTGCCAGCAGCGTTAGTGGGGGAACCTACAATGAGCAGTTCTTC. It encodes CASSVSGGTYNEQFF. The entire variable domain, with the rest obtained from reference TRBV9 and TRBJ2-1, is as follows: DSGVTQTPKHLITATGQRVTLRCSPRSGDLSVYWYQQSLDQGLQFLIQYYNGEERAKGNILERFSAQQFPDLHSELNLSSLELGDSALYFCASSVSGGTYNEQFFGPGTRLTVL.

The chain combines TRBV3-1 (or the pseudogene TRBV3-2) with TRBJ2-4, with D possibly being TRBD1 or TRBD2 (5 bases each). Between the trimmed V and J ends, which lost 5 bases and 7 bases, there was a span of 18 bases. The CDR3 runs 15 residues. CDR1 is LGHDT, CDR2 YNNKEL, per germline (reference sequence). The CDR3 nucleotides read TGTGCCAGCAGCTTTCTAGGGACCCACGGGAACATTCAGTACTTC. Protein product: CASSFLGTHGNIQYF.

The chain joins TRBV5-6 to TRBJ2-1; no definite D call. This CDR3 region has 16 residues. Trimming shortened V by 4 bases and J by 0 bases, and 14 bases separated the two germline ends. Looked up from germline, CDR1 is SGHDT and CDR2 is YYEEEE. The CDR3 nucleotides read TGTGCCAGCAGCAGAGTGGAACAGAGCTCCTACAATGAGCAGTTCTTC. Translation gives CASSRVEQSSYNEQFF.

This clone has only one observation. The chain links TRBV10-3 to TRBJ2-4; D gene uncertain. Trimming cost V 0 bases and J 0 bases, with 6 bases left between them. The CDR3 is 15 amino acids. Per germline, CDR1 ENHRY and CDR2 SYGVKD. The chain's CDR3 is CAISESRLAKNIQYF. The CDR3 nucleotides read TGTGCCATCAGTGAGTCAAGACTAGCCAAAAACATTCAGTACTTC.

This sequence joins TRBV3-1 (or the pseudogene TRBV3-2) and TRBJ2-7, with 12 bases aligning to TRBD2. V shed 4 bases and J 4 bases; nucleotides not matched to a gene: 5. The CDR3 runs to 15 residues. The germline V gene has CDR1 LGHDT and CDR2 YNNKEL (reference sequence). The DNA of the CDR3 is TGTGCCAGCAGCCTAGGACTAGCGGGAACTTACGAGCAGTACTTC. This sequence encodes CASSLGLAGTYEQYF.

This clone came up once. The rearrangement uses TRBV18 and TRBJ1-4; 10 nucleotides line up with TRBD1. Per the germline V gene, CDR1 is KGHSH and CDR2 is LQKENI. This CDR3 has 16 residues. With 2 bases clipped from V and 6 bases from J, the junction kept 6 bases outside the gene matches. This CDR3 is CASSPKQGQGDEKLFF. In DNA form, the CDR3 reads TGTGCCAGCTCACCAAAACAAGGACAGGGGGATGAAAAACTGTTTTTT.

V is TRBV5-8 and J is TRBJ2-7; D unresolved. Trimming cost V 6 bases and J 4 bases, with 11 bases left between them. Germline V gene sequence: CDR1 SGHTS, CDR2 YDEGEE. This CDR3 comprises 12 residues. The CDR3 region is CASIRIRYEQYF. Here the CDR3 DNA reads TGTGCCAGCATCCGGATACGGTACGAGCAGTACTTC.